The present T cell receptor (beta chain) was sequenced within a study of T cell responses to AZD1222 COVID-19 vaccine (dated by TCRdb to about 2021). In terms of the full investigation: AZD1222 recipients given second doses at about 4 weeks or at about 12 weeks were pooled, since spike-specific TCR depth and breadth were not found to differ between the two schedules. TCR sequencing was performed for about 240 trial participants, of whom about 200 were given two doses of AZD1222 and roughly 25 were given two doses of MenACWY control vaccine. Enrollment into the trials was organized by age into subgroups of 18-55, 56-69 and 70-plus years, and those subgroups contained around 150, 28 and 57 TCR-sequenced participants, respectively. Overall study results and their limits: Participants were mostly white British and included more females than males, and it was suggested by the authors that clonal diversity may have been underestimated. Vaccine-associated CD4 TCRs spanned the whole spike protein, with dominant responses in regions 160-218 and 743-854. Because no samples from the day 14 peak response were available, repertoires could be characterized only after the peak T cell response. Conclusions about previously exposed vaccinees are limited, since just a handful of AZD1222 recipients were seropositive for SARS-CoV-2 at baseline. Epitopes outside the regions mutated in the B.1.351 and B.1.1.7 variants were reportedly recognized by nearly half of the unique spike-specific TCRs. Spike-specific TCR breadth and depth rose significantly after two AZD1222 doses compared with day 0 and with MenACWY recipients. In the small 56-69-year group, the increase in depth fell short of significance, most likely because of low power.

The CDR3 regions of human TCRbeta chains were subjected to immunosequencing. Per the source publication's procedure: Repertoire TCRs were matched against a reference library of SARS-CoV-2-specific TCRs generated with the MIRA antigen-specificity platform. Breadth meant the fraction of unique TCRs that were SARS-CoV-2-associated, whereas depth meant the fraction of total T cells that were SARS-CoV-2-associated. Using the MIRA data, each spike-specific TCR was assigned both to the spike region to which the TCR was reactive and to a CD4 or CD8 class. Log10-transformed breadth and depth values were compared by one-way ANOVA with Sidak's multiple comparisons tests. TCRdb carries this immuneACCESS record with in-frame sequences only. Its versions omit some clonotypes, under half of them owing to an unresolved V gene in the studies checked, with the rest unexplained. V and J calls and clone size are given by that table; D and trimming were obtained from the DNA. This sample lists about 96,000 clones; about nine tenths were detected once. 26% of the sample belongs to the ten largest clones.

Its CDR3 holds 12 amino acids, cysteine through phenylalanine. Here the CDR3 DNA is all that survives: 36 bases in frame from base 1. CDR1 SGHNT and CDR2 YENEEA are derived from the germline V gene. At the junction V is shortened by 3 bases and J by 7 bases, with 6 bases in between. Remarks on this clone: The specificity of this receptor is unknown. It has no much larger one-base neighbor in the sample; base qualities were not kept.

What this sample's time point label stands for: baseline before first vaccination. Vaccinee samples came from UK trials COV001 and COV002, including a single-blind randomized controlled phase 2/3 trial of AZD1222 (ChAdOx1 nCoV-19) in healthy adults. For TCRbeta chain sequencing, PBMC samples were collected from trial participants at day 0 and at day 28 after the second dose. In this chain, TRBV11-3 is recombined with TRBJ2-2; TRBD2 is perhaps the D gene, given 5 matching bases. This sample comprised peripheral blood, obtained on day 0 of AZD1222 vaccination. This TCR derives from an adult in good health. The CDR3 reads as follows: CASSLGDGELFF. The DNA sequence is given as TGTGCCAGCAGCTTGGGAGACGGGGAGCTGTTTTTT.